Below, one TCR beta chain is given with its context. By share, this clonotype ranks as medium-sized (0.01 to 0.1%). Its recognized antigen is unknown. Per-base qualities were not stored, and no clone one base away is much larger. Since whole blood was used without any cell fractionation, the repertoire reflected all peripheral T cells in unsorted form. For RNA extraction, an approximately 2.3 ml sample of peripheral blood was drawn into Tempus tubes. The first sixteen eligible patients were processed from the enrolled HIV-infected adults, who had not yet received antiretroviral therapy and were about to begin treatment. Treatment interruptions were among the grounds for excluding patients from enrollment, as were febrile or AIDS-related illness, tumors, hepatitis B or C coinfection, immunomodulatory therapy and recent vaccination. Residual genomic DNA was removed with the TURBO-DNase kit and globin mRNA was depleted with GLOBINclear. Pretreatment blood was drawn from HIV-infected patients immediately prior to the initiation of antiretroviral therapy.

The data were obtained in a study of HIV-infected patients and healthy controls (dated by TCRdb to the mid-2010s). Broadly, across the study: After three months of therapy, CD4 counts in most of the 16 patients increased to a modest but significant degree while remaining below normal ranges. No consistent shift in CD8 counts was seen during early therapy, whereas a slight rise was seen in the CD4:CD8 ratio. An undetectable viral load was attained by 11 of 16 patients by the second bleed and by all patients after a further year of therapy. Patients exhibited no overall T-cell lymphocytopenia, and total CDR3 counts per chain were not significantly different from those of controls. The question the study tested was whether immune perturbation and reconstitution could be captured by deep TCR repertoire sequencing of small blood samples from HIV patients.

Broad study findings and their caveats: Compared with controls, HIV-infected patients showed significantly different mean usage of eight alpha and eight beta V genes. In size-matched repertoire data, the apparent post-therapy recovery of the Gini index in HIV-infected patients was not replicated. The use of whole blood limited sequencing depth and precluded separation of the dynamics of distinct T-cell subpopulations. MAIT cell alpha-chain CDR3s were present at high frequency in healthy controls but severely depleted in HIV+ repertoires. Both the Jaccard index and the count of highly shared sequences showed that healthy controls shared more CDR3s between individuals than HIV+ patients did. Slight age and sex profile differences between the study cohorts did not explain the observed diversity differences. Pairing of alpha and beta chains was not determined in the samples. Oligoclonality may be reflected in the significantly higher mean Gini indices of HIV-infected repertoires compared with controls. A major limit on how widely the findings apply, in the view of the authors, was that only sixteen HIV-infected individuals were processed. Healthy control repertoires showed roughly threefold more distinct CDR3s and higher Shannon diversity than untreated HIV+ repertoires. Comparisons were complicated by unequal numbers of distinct sequences between patients and controls, and rare events from HIV-infected data were overweighted by size-matching. Most CMV-associated CDR3s became more frequent during therapy, although their change was not significant, whereas HIV-associated CDR3s showed a significant decrease in frequency. In the study, no determination of donor HLA types was made.

V loses 3 bases at its end and J loses 0 bases; junction bases beyond the gene matches: 1. Measured from the cysteine to the phenylalanine, the CDR3 is 15 residues long. Only CDR3 DNA is held: 45 bases, read in frame from base 1. From a lookup of the germline V gene (reference sequence), CDR1 and CDR2 are SEHNR and FQNEAQ. Roughly 0.55 ug RNA was reverse transcribed with SuperScript III using primers against the alpha and beta constant regions. Separate alpha and beta chain libraries were made by chain-specific third strand synthesis with multiplexing indices. To avoid primer bias, the protocol used one single primer pair to amplify every rearrangement within a chain, and the protocol also attached molecular barcodes to each cDNA molecule. Purified cDNA was ligated with T4 RNA Ligase 1 onto a 5' RACE adapter bearing a random hexamer and the SP2 sequencing primer site. The authors primed second strand synthesis from the SP2 site with Phusion polymerase and used slow temperature ramps to favor optimal annealing. Each molecule's 12-nucleotide barcode consisted of two random hexamer sequences, both added before amplification and joined together. P5 and P7 adapter elements plus a second index were added in a short first PCR, which was followed by a roughly 21-cycle amplification PCR with P5s and P7 primers. The libraries went through around 28 PCR cycles in total, were quantified on a Qubit, were sized on a Bioanalyzer, and were diluted to 4 nM. Sequencing of the normalized libraries was done on an Illumina MiSeq using 2 x 250 paired-end kits. Into 7.5 to 10 ul Tris-Cl, the reverse transcription reactions were eluted following cleanup on MinElute columns. The adapter ligations were run for 23 hours at 16 degrees C, and AMPure XP beads at a 1:1 ratio were afterwards used to clean them. In the source study's methods: A modified Decombinator that output V, J, insert and barcode information was used to process the demultiplexed FASTQ files. Any sequence that shared a barcode yet differed from the dominant sequence was discarded as an error, and the number of original cDNA molecules was estimated by counting barcodes clustered at Levenshtein distance 3. The R packages ineq, vegan, igraph and RCytoscape were used for downstream analyses, together with IMGT nomenclature and CDR3 definitions. V gene usage was calculated across distinct sequences, with every TCR tallied a single time to avoid skew from clonal expansion. Whenever two unique CDR3 amino acid sequences within a donor differed by a single Levenshtein edit, similarity networks linked them. Published HIV-specific CDR3s (over 90 alpha, several hundred beta) and CMV-specific CDR3s (around 13 alpha, 250 or so beta) were compiled and searched for in the repertoires. Random subsampling to size-matched repertoires showed patients' decreased diversity was not caused by their lower sequence numbers. TCRdb reprocessing: public reads trimmed at Q25 with fastp, clones called with MiXCR, in-frame beta chains kept. Entries are consolidated by CDR3 protein sequence, retaining the most common genes and DNA. These V and J calls derive from TCRdb rather than the authors' analysis. A total of several thousand distinct CDR3 sequences appear in this sample, roughly 9.9% of them only once. About 18% of the sample is taken by the ten largest.

Recombination connected TRBV7-9 to TRBJ2-2, and 7 junctional nucleotides match TRBD1. The sequence was obtained from an adult with HIV infection. This specimen consisted of blood, obtained before antiretroviral therapy. The CDR3 protein: CASSLTGTNTGELFF. The DNA reads TGTGCCAGCAGCTTGACAGGGACGAACACCGGGGAGCTGTTTTTT.